A single sample is the source of the 9 T cell receptor beta chains below, sequenced in a study of T cells in localized non-small cell lung cancer. The data were produced by immunoSEQ multiplex PCR, yet TCRdb's version contains in-frame clones alone and is incomplete. The sample lists roughly 15,000 clones; 85% to 90% were seen once. The source was peripheral blood mononuclear cells, collected before any cancer treatment. All receptors derive from a woman aged 40 to 75 with stage III lung adenocarcinoma.

This sequence joins TRBV2 and TRBJ1-2; 7 nucleotides match TRBD1. V was clipped by 4 bases and J by 0 bases; unmatched bases: 5. This CDR3 has 15 amino acids. Germline-derived CDR1 and CDR2 are SNHLY and FYNNEI. The CDR3 spells CASSVHDRANYGYTF. The CDR3 DNA sequence: TGTGCCAGCAGTGTTCACGACAGGGCTAACTATGGCTACACCTTC.

The chain has TRBV25-1 and TRBJ2-4; D uncertain. This CDR3 is 16 amino acids long. Trimming removed 3 bases from V and 4 bases from J, with 16 bases in between. Germline assignment: CDR1 MGHDK and CDR2 SYGVNS. The CDR3 is CASSDPLGQSKNIQYF. The DNA of the CDR3 is TGTGCCAGCAGTGACCCCCTCGGGCAGAGTAAAAACATTCAGTACTTC.

This rearrangement joins TRBV11-3 to TRBJ2-5; D not certain. Per germline, CDR1 SGHNT and CDR2 YENEEA. The CDR3 is 12 residues long. V lost 3 bases and J lost 4, with 6 bases in between. The CDR3 DNA is TGTGCCAGCAGCTTGATGAGAGAGACCCAGTACTTC. The encoded protein is CASSLMRETQYF.

The chain carries TRBV19 and TRBJ1-5; D is unresolved. V lost 3 bases, J lost 6 bases, and 9 bases lay in between. The CDR3 has 13 residues. From germline, CDR1 is LNHDA and CDR2 SQIVND (reference sequence). CDR3 amino acids: CASSMVRSQPQHF. The CDR3 coding sequence is TGTGCCAGTAGTATGGTCCGGAGTCAGCCCCAGCATTTT.

The genes are TRBV7-3 and TRBJ1-2; D perhaps matches TRBD1 (5 bases). From germline, CDR1 is SGHTA and CDR2 FQGTGA. This CDR3 region has 14 residues. V was shortened by 5 bases and J by 7 bases, with 17 bases between the two germline ends. In nucleotides, the CDR3 is TGTGCCAGCAGCCCCCACCAAGCAAGGGGTGGCTACACCTTC. Its translation is CASSPHQARGGYTF.

This clone showed up just a few times. The V and J genes are TRBV6-6 and TRBJ2-7, with 11 bases lining up with TRBD2. Germline CDR1 is MNHNY and CDR2 is SVGAGI (reference sequence). The CDR3 covers 15 residues. The V and J ends lost 2 bases and 5 bases, in that order; junction bases with no gene match: 5. CDR3 region: CASSYLTSGVDEQYF. The DNA of the CDR3 is TGTGCCAGCAGTTACCTGACTAGCGGGGTCGACGAGCAGTACTTC.

The chain couples TRBV5-1 to TRBJ2-6; D ambiguous. The V and J ends lost 0 bases and 2 bases respectively, with 6 bases between them. The CDR3 consists of 15 residues. CDR1 and CDR2 (germline): SGHRS, YFSETQ. The CDR3 nucleotides are TGCGCCAGCAGCTTGGCCTCCCCTGGGGCCAACGTCCTGACTTTC. Protein sequence: CASSLASPGANVLTF.

V is TRBV6-5 and J is TRBJ2-1; D unresolved. The CDR3 runs to 13 residues. Germline CDR1 reads MNHEY; CDR2 reads SVGAGI. The ends were cut back, 3 bases at V and 3 bases at J, with 6 bases in the middle. CDR3 in amino acids: CASSYFGYNEQFF. For the CDR3, the DNA is TGTGCCAGCAGTTATTTCGGCTACAATGAGCAGTTCTTC.

V and J are TRBV29-1 and TRBJ1-5; 9 bases fit TRBD1. The CDR3 consists of 14 residues. The V gene end was trimmed by 6 bases and the J gene end by 3 bases; junction bases not matched to a gene: 6. Germline-derived CDR1 and CDR2 are SQVTM and ANQGSEA. CDR3 sequence: CSVMTGGFNQPQHF. CDR3 DNA sequence: TGCAGCGTAATGACAGGGGGATTCAATCAGCCCCAGCATTTT.